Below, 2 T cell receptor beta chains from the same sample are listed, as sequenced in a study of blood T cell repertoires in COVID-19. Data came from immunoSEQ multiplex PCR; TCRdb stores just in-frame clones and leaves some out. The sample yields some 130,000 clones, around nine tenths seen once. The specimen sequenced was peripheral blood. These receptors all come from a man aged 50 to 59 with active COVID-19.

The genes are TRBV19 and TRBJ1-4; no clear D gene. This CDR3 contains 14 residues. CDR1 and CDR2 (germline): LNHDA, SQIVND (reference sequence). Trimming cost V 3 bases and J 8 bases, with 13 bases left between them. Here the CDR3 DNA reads TGTGCCAGTAGTATGGGCTCAACGGGGGAAAAACTGTTTTTT. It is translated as CASSMGSTGEKLFF. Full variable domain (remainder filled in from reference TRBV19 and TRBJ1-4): DGGITQSPKYLFRKEGQNVTLSCEQNLNHDAMYWYRQDPGQGLRLIYYSQIVNDFQKGDIAEGYSVSREKKESFPLTVTSAQKNPTAFYLCASSMGSTGEKLFFGSGTQLSVL.

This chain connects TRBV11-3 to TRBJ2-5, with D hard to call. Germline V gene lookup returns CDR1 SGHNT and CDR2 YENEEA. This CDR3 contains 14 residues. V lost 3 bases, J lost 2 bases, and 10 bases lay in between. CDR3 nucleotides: TGTGCCAGCAGCTTCTTCGGCAGGCAAGAGACCCAGTACTTC. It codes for CASSFFGRQETQYF.